This T cell receptor (beta chain) appears in the sequencing data of a study of blood T cells in healthy people across ages. General study findings and limits: No conclusive comparison of naive versus antigen-experienced cells was possible with unsorted PBMCs.

PCR was performed a second time for about 7 to 12 cycles using a sample-barcoded 5' primer and a J-beta primer mix. The authors tagged each cDNA molecule using a template-switch adaptor with 12 random nucleotides. TCRdb reanalysed the 5' RACE reads using MiXCR and keeps one entry per CDR3 protein. The sample holds about 1,400,000 distinct CDR3 sequences, approximately 42% seen once. Donors were systemically healthy Caucasian individuals from Russia aged roughly 6 to 100 years. This CDR3 comprises 15 residues. The V and J ends lost 5 bases and 0 bases respectively, with 13 bases between them. Germline V gene data show CDR1 as SGHTA and CDR2 as FQGNSA. In regard to this clonotype: The target antigen is unknown.

The gene calls are TRBV7-2 and TRBJ2-5; D uncertain. The source is a woman in her late teens or twenties in good health. The sequencing sample was made of blood. CDR3 DNA sequence: TGTGCCAGCAGCCCCCAGGCCTGGTACCAAGAGACCCAGTACTTC. It specifies CASSPQAWYQETQYF.